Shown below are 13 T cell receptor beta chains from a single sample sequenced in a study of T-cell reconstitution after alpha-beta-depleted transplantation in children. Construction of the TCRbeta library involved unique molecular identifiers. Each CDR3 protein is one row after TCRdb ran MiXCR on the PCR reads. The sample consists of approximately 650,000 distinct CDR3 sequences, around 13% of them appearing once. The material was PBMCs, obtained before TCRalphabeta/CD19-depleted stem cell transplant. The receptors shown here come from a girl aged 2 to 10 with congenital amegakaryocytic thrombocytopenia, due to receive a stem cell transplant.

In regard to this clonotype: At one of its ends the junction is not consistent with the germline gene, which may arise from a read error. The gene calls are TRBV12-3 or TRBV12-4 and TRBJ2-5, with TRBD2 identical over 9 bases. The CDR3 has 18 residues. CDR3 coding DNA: TGTGCCAGCTGTTTAGGAGCGACTAGCGGCTCAGAGCTGGAGACCCAGTACTTC. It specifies CASCLGATSGSELETQYF.

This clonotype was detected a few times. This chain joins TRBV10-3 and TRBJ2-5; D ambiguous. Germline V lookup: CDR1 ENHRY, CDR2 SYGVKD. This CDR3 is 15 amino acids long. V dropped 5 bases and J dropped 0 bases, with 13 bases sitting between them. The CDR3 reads CAISTTENNQETQYF. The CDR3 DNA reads TGTGCCATCAGTACGACGGAGAATAACCAAGAGACCCAGTACTTC.

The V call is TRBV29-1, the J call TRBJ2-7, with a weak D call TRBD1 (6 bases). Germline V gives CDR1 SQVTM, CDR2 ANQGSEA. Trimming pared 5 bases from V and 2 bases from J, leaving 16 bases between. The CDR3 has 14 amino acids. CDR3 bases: TGCAGCGTTCTCCCACAGGGTTCAGCCTACGAGCAGTACTTC. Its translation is CSVLPQGSAYEQYF.

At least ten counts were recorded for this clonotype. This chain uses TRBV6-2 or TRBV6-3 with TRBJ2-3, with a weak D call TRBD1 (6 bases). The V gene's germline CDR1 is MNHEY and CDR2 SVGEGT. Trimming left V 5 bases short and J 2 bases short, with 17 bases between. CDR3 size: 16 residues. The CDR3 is CASSTFRGRVTDTQYF. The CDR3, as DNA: TGTGCCAGCAGTACCTTCAGGGGACGGGTCACAGATACGCAGTATTTT.

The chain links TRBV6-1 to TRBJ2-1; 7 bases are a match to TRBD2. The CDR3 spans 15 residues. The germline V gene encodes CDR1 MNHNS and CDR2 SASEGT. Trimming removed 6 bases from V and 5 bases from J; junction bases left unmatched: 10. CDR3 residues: CASSRGSSGNNEQFF. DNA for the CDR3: TGTGCCAGCAGCCGGGGGTCTAGCGGCAACAATGAGCAGTTCTTC.

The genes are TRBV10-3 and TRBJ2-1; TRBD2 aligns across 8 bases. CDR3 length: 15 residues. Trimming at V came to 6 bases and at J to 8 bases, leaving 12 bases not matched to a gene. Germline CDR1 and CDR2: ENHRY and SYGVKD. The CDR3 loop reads CAIRGVREGADEQFF. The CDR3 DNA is TGTGCCATCAGGGGTGTCCGGGAGGGTGCGGATGAGCAGTTCTTC.

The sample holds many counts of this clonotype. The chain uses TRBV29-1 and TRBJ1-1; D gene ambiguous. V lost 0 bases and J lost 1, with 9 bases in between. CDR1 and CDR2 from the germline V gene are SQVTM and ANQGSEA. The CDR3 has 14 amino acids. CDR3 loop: CSVEDTWGNTEAFF. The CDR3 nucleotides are TGCAGCGTTGAAGATACATGGGGGAACACTGAAGCTTTCTTT.

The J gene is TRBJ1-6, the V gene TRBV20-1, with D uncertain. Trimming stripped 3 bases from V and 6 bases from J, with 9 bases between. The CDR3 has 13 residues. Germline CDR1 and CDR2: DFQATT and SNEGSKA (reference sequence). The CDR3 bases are TGCAGTGCTAGTAAGGATTTTAATTCACCCCTCCACTTT. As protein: CSASKDFNSPLHF.

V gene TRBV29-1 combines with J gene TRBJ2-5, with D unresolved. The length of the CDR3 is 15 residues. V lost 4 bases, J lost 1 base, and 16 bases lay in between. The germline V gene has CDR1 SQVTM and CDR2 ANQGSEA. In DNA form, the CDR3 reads TGCAGCGTTGGGGTGAGGCTGAGGCTCCAAGAGACCCAGTACTTC. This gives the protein CSVGVRLRLQETQYF. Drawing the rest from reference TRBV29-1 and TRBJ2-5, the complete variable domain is SAVISQKPSRDICQRGTSLTIQCQVDSQVTMMFWYRQQPGQSLTLIATANQGSEATYESGFVIDKFPISRPNLTFSTLTVSNMSPEDSSIYLCSVGVRLRLQETQYFGPGTRLLVL.

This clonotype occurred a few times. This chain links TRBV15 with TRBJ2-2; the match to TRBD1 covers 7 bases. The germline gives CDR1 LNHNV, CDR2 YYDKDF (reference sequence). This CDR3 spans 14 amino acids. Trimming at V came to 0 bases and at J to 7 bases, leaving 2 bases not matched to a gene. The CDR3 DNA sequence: TGTGCCACCAGCAGAGATCAGGGGGACGGGGAGCTGTTTTTT. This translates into CATSRDQGDGELFF.

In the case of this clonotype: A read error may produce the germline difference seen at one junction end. CDR3 in amino acids: CTSSSMNTEAFF. The CDR3 DNA is TGTACCAGCAGTTCAATGAACACTGAAGCTTTCTTT. J is TRBJ1-1 and V is TRBV2; D not resolved. The CDR3 totals 12 residues. In germline, CDR1 is SNHLY, CDR2 FYNNEI.

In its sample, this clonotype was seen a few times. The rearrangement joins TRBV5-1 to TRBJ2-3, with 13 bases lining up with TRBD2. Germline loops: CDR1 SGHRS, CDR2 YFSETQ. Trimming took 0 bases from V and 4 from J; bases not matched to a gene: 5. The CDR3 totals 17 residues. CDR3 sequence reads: CASSLARTSGSADTQYF. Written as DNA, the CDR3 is TGCGCCAGCAGCTTGGCGCGGACTAGCGGGAGCGCAGATACGCAGTATTTT.

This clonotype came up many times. CDR3 loop: CSAPSRLAGGPMGNEQFF. CDR3 sequence (DNA): TGCAGTGCCCCTTCACGACTAGCGGGAGGGCCCATGGGCAATGAGCAGTTCTTC. The chain couples TRBV20-1 to TRBJ2-1; 14 bases are shared with TRBD2. Trimming cost V 6 bases and J 6 bases; bases outside gene matches: 16. There are 18 residues in the CDR3. CDR1 is DFQATT and CDR2 is SNEGSKA in the germline V gene (reference sequence).